This TCR beta chain emerged from a study of OX40 agonist ivuxolimab in advanced cancers. Libraries were prepared by immunoSEQ multiplex PCR; TCRdb keeps only in-frame clonotypes and omits some of them. Of 50,000 to 75,000 clones in the sample, 70% to 90% were seen once. Trimming pared 3 bases from V and 8 bases from J, leaving 13 bases between. This CDR3 spans 13 amino acids. CDR1 is WSHSY, CDR2 SAAADI, per germline. This receptor was identified in an adult with an advanced solid tumor such as melanoma, head and neck, liver or kidney cancer. This specimen consisted of CD4+ or CD8+ T cells sorted from blood, obtained in a trial of the OX40 agonist ivuxolimab. V gene TRBV10-2 combines with J gene TRBJ1-2, with D unclear. Written as DNA, the CDR3 is TGCGCCAGCAGTGACTCCGCATCGGGGGGCTACACCTTC. It specifies CASSDSASGGYTF.